These 15 T cell receptor beta chains were sequenced from one sample in a study of blood T cell repertoires in COVID-19 (dated by TCRdb to the early 2020s). Preparation of the library involved the immunoSEQ multiplex PCR assay. TCRdb holds this immuneACCESS table with in-frame rearrangements only. Some clones are missing; in checked studies, unresolved V genes explain under half, and the rest has no known cause. This sample has 450,000 to 500,000 clones in its table, and approximately 85% of those were observed once. Under 4% of the sample belongs to the ten largest clones. The specimen sequenced was peripheral blood. The receptors shown here come from a human donor in a cohort sampled during active COVID-19.

The chain uses TRBV28 and TRBJ2-5, with D possibly TRBD2 on 6 matching bases. The V end was cut by 6 bases, the J end by 2 bases, with 10 bases between. This CDR3 comprises 13 residues. Per germline, CDR1 MDHEN and CDR2 SYDVKM. CDR3 protein: CASSGREQETQYF. The CDR3 region has the DNA TGTGCCAGCAGCGGGAGAGAGCAAGAGACCCAGTACTTC.

The chain employs TRBV7-2 and TRBJ2-7; 7 bases line up with TRBD2. The V segment lost 1 base and the J segment 6 bases; nucleotides outside the gene matches: 0. The CDR3 contains 12 residues. In germline, CDR1 is SGHTA, CDR2 FQGNSA. The CDR3 protein is CASSLGGGEQYF. As DNA, the CDR3 is TGTGCCAGCAGCTTAGGGGGGGGCGAGCAGTACTTC.

The chain is built from TRBV28 and TRBJ1-5, with 7 bases identical to TRBD1. Per the germline V gene, CDR1 is MDHEN and CDR2 is SYDVKM. CDR3 size: 14 residues. The V gene end was trimmed by 6 bases and the J gene end by 7 bases; junction bases not matched to a gene: 9. CDR3: CASRPTGDSQPQHF. Written as DNA, the CDR3 is TGTGCCAGCAGACCCACAGGGGATTCGCAGCCCCAGCATTTT.

The chain couples TRBV30 to TRBJ2-7; the match to TRBD1 covers 9 bases. Germline V gene sequence: CDR1 GTSNPN, CDR2 SVGIG (reference sequence). This CDR3 is built from 13 residues. Trimming took 5 bases from V and 6 from J; bases not matched to a gene: 8. The CDR3 bases are TGTGCCTGGGATTCGGACAGGGGATCCGAGCAGTACTTC. Residues: CAWDSDRGSEQYF.

This clone was counted between two and nine times. J is TRBJ2-7 and V is TRBV29-1; 10 nucleotides agree with TRBD2. This CDR3 is 15 amino acids long. After removal of 7 bases from V and 1 base from J, the junction contained 10 bases not matched to a gene. In germline, CDR1 is SQVTM, CDR2 ANQGSEA. The CDR3 region is CSASIGLAASYEQYF. The CDR3 DNA is TGCAGCGCAAGTATAGGACTAGCGGCTTCCTACGAGCAGTACTTC.

V and J are TRBV5-6 and TRBJ2-5, with 9 nucleotides matching TRBD2. This CDR3 has 18 residues. With V trimmed by 4 bases and J by 5 bases, 18 bases remained unmatched. Germline V gene sequence: CDR1 SGHDT, CDR2 YYEEEE. As DNA, the CDR3 is TGTGCCAGCAGCCCCACCCTGGGGGCGCGGGAGGGCCTGGAGACCCAGTACTTC. Translation gives CASSPTLGAREGLETQYF.

The chain couples TRBV11-3 to TRBJ2-1, with D uncertain. The length of the CDR3 is 14 residues. Trimming left V 1 base short and J 1 base short, with 5 bases between. CDR1 and CDR2 (germline): SGHNT, YENEEA. The CDR3 loop reads CASSLGGSYNEQFF. The CDR3 DNA reads as TGTGCCAGCAGCTTAGGAGGATCCTACAATGAGCAGTTCTTC.

The rearrangement links TRBV7-8 to TRBJ2-7; D not resolved. V lost 6 bases and J 0 bases, leaving 9 bases between the germline ends. The CDR3 is 13 residues long. Germline V lookup: CDR1 SGHVS, CDR2 FQNEAQ. The CDR3 bases are TGTGCCAGCAGGGGCCGCATCTCCTACGAGCAGTACTTC. Its protein is CASRGRISYEQYF.

V gene TRBV9 combines with J gene TRBJ1-2; 9 bases are shared with TRBD1. J gave up 8 bases and V 4 bases, and 12 bases lay outside the gene matches. The CDR3 spans 15 residues. The V gene's germline CDR1 is SGDLS and CDR2 YYNGEE. The CDR3 is CASSPTGQGSGGYTF. CDR3 sequence (DNA): TGTGCCAGCAGCCCCACCGGACAGGGGTCTGGAGGCTACACCTTC.

The chain joins TRBV7-8 to TRBJ1-4; no firm D call. V lost 5 bases and J lost 2, with 12 bases in between. Germline lookup yields CDR1 SGHVS and CDR2 FQNEAQ. The CDR3 covers 15 residues. CDR3 nucleotide sequence: TGTGCCAGCAGCCTAGAAGAGCACACTAATGAAAAACTGTTTTTT. It codes for CASSLEEHTNEKLFF.

V gene TRBV29-1 combines with J gene TRBJ2-7, with 9 bases identical to TRBD2. CDR3 size: 14 residues. The V gene end was trimmed by 0 bases and the J gene end by 6 bases; junction bases not matched to a gene: 6. Germline assignment: CDR1 SQVTM and CDR2 ANQGSEA. CDR3 coding DNA: TGCAGCGTTGAAGATAGTGCGGGAGGGCTCGAGCAGTACTTC. Translating gives CSVEDSAGGLEQYF.

The genes are TRBV28 and TRBJ1-4; TRBD1 matches 9 bases. CDR3 length: 16 amino acids. Germline CDR1 and CDR2: MDHEN and SYDVKM. V was pared by 5 bases and J by 4 bases, with 8 bases of the junction left unmatched. The CDR3 DNA is TGTGCCAGCAGTCCTGGGGGGGACAGGGTTAATGAAAAACTGTTTTTT. Amino acid sequence: CASSPGGDRVNEKLFF.

The J gene is TRBJ1-2, the V gene TRBV3-1 (or the pseudogene TRBV3-2); 9 positions agree with TRBD1. The CDR3 sequence is 16 residues long. V lost 0 bases, J lost 6 bases, and 8 bases stayed unmatched. CDR1 is LGHDT, CDR2 YNNKEL, per germline (reference sequence). The CDR3 loop reads CASSQDSRTGVNGYTF. Written as DNA, the CDR3 is TGTGCCAGCAGCCAAGATTCTAGGACAGGGGTGAATGGCTACACCTTC.

The rearrangement links TRBV14 to TRBJ1-2; the match to TRBD1 covers 9 bases. The CDR3 has 14 amino acids. V gave up 8 bases and J gave up 6 bases; unmatched junction bases: 10. The germline V gene encodes CDR1 SGHDN and CDR2 FVKESK. The DNA of the CDR3 is TGTGCCAGCGCCTCCGGGACAGGGTACCATGGCTACACCTTC. Its protein is CASASGTGYHGYTF.

The V and J genes are TRBV11-2 and TRBJ2-7; 7 bases line up with TRBD2. The CDR3 contains 15 residues. The germline CDR1 and CDR2 sequences are SGHAT and FQNNGV. V shed 4 bases, J shed 2 bases, and the junction held 8 bases outside the gene matches. DNA for the CDR3: TGTGCCAGCAGCTCCGGGACTAACCCAGCCTACGAGCAGTACTTC. Amino acids: CASSSGTNPAYEQYF.